This T cell receptor (beta chain) came from a study of beta chain features in type 1 diabetes. Background on the study: Healthy donors and patients had similar age, gender and cell yields. The study's findings and limits: Type 1 diabetes patients had fewer VDJ junction insertions and more deletions. Shorter TCRB CDR3s, moderately but significantly so, marked every one of the four CD4+ subsets in Type 1 diabetes patients. Possible PCR preference for shorter templates applied equally to patients and controls.

Researchers reported sorting CD4+ naive, central memory, regulatory and stem cell-like memory cells via CD45RO/CCR7/CD25/CD127/CD95/CD27. About this clone itself: Its antigen is not identified.

Isolated RNA was reverse transcribed in full, so expressed TCRB transcripts were sequenced. Method: immunoSEQ multiplex PCR; TCRdb's copy keeps in-frame clones and lacks some. Among 680,000 or so clones listed, roughly 12% were seen once. The CDR3 extends over 11 amino acids. V lost 4 bases and J lost 8, with 11 bases in between. CDR1 and CDR2 (germline): DFQATT, SNEGSKA (reference sequence). The V call is TRBV20-1, the J call TRBJ1-2; TRBD1 might be the D (5 bases). Sequencing used naive CD4+ T cells from blood. The sequence derives from a man younger than 35 with type 1 diabetes. The CDR3 DNA follows: TGCAGTGCTACTGGGACGGACGGCTACACCTTC. It translates to CSATGTDGYTF.